This T cell receptor beta chain was sequenced during a study of blood T cell repertoires in COVID-19 (dated by TCRdb to about 2020). For the wider study: Collaborator samples came from the United States, Italy and Spain and covered acute and convalescent phases of COVID-19. Nearly every sample came with metadata listing a de-identified subject ID, COVID-19 status, age in years and sex. A freely available public database, intended as a resource for researchers studying the immune response to SARS-CoV-2, is where the repertoires were released. The prospective study material was composed of cDNA or gDNA derived from T cells, B-cell-depleted T cells, or PBMCs. Subjects who had been exposed to COVID-19, were actively infected with it, or had recovered from it provided the deeply sampled blood TCRbeta repertoires that made up the dataset. The samples were drawn from the first 160 participants of the ongoing ImmuneRACE study and from 1,254 subjects provided by 6 global collaborators. Where HLA class I and class II types were available, the types were taken from metadata supplied by the sample provider, not from assay-based typing. What the research found in general, with its limitations: Clinical and demographic metadata were provided uncurated, with the amount varying by source and participant.

One collaborating source in Seattle enrolled patients during active infection and followed them longitudinally through the course of disease. The collaborating institutions used their own protocols to collect whole blood in K2EDTA tubes. Collaborator samples were shipped for TCRbeta analysis as frozen whole blood, isolated PBMCs, or DNA extracted from either sample type. To note about this clone: Its recognized antigen is unknown. Base qualities are not recorded, but no much larger clone differs from it by a single base.

V ends up 8 bases short and J 6 bases short, with an unmatched junction base count of 3. CDR3 length: 12 amino acids, cysteine to phenylalanine. Here the CDR3 DNA is all that survives: 36 bases in frame from base 1. CDR1 SQVTM and CDR2 ANQGSEA are derived from the germline V gene. The immunoSEQ Assay, a bias-controlled multiplex PCR, was used to amplify TCRbeta CDR3 regions from genomic DNA. On the study's bioinformatics: Nucleated cell counts per sample were estimated from amplification of reference gene primers within the assay. To quantify the absolute abundance of each unique TCRbeta CDR3 rearrangement, sequence reads were collapsed and filtered. For each sample, productive Simpson clonality was calculated as the square root of Simpson's diversity index across productive rearrangements. This is the immuneACCESS table as TCRdb keeps it, with only in-frame sequences that have V and J called. A part of the clones is gone; compared with another copy, unresolved V genes explain less than half, and the rest is unexplained. The DNA was the basis for D and trimming; V, J and clone size are from that table. Counted in this sample were approximately 45,000 clones; 80% to 90% of them appeared once. Approximately 4% of the sample comes from the top ten.

Sequences were obtained from peripheral blood. The V gene is TRBV29-1 and the J gene is TRBJ2-7, and 14 junctional nucleotides match TRBD2. The source of this sequence is a middle-aged man with COVID-19, enrolled during active disease. This receptor has the CDR3 CSYGTSGSEQYF. The bases are TGCAGCTACGGGACTAGCGGGAGCGAGCAGTACTTC.